This note documents a single T cell receptor (beta chain) sequence. Its target is not known. The sample contains more than one DNA sequence encoding this CDR3. The data belong to a study of OX40 agonist ivuxolimab in advanced cancers. In the study overall: Allowance was made for prior anti-PD-1, anti-PD-L1 or anti-CTLA-4 therapy, and roughly 40% had some. Three patients, one with hepatocellular carcinoma and two with cutaneous melanoma, achieved partial responses.

Deletions cut 4 bases from V and 2 bases from J, with 12 bases between. Germline CDR1 is LGHNA and CDR2 is YSLEER. The CDR3 has 16 amino acids. Profiled with immunoSEQ multiplex PCR; TCRdb holds only in-frame clones, not every one. The table lists some 90,000 clones, roughly 92% of them singletons, with roughly 1.1% in the top ten. Findings and caveats of the study: At 0.1-3.0 mg/kg, partial responders had clonal expansion among the lowest observed.

This rearrangement joins TRBV4-3 to TRBJ2-6; D remains ambiguous. The TCR comes from an adult with an advanced solid tumor such as melanoma, head and neck, liver or kidney cancer. The sequenced sample was CD4+ or CD8+ T cells sorted from blood, obtained in a trial of the OX40 agonist ivuxolimab. Here the CDR3 reads CASSPSRATGANVLTF. As DNA, the CDR3 is TGCGCCAGCAGCCCTTCCCGGGCGACTGGGGCCAACGTCCTGACTTTC.